A selection of T cell receptor beta chains follows, all from one sample in a study of T cells in Graves' hyperthyroidism and ophthalmopathy. MiXCR was run by TCRdb on the multiplex PCR reads, yielding one entry per CDR3 protein. The sample carries 360,000 or so distinct CDR3 sequences, roughly 19% recorded once. The material sequenced was blood. The receptors shown here come from a woman under 30 with Graves' hyperthyroidism. CDR3s include the opening cysteine and the closing phenylalanine or tryptophan. Fields, in order: V gene, D gene, clone size, J gene, CDR3 DNA, CDR3 protein. The D gene is left open where the match is weak. For some rows the clone size is stated as once, few or many, or as a class when expanded; others skip it.

TRBV2,TRBD2,many,TRBJ2-7,TGTGCCAGCAAGGTAGCGGGGGGAATTTACGAGCAGTACTTC,CASKVAGGIYEQYF
TRBV2,TRBD2,-,TRBJ2-5,TGTGCCAGCAGCGCGATCGGACTAGCGGGGGGCCGAGAGACCCAGTACTTC,CASSAIGLAGGRETQYF
TRBV5-1,TRBD1,few,TRBJ1-1,TGCGCCAGCAGCGCGGACAGGGGGGCAGCTTTCTTT,CASSADRGAAFF
TRBV11-2,-,many,TRBJ2-7,TGTGCCAGCATGCCCGGGACCCCTTTCGAGCAGTACTTC,CASMPGTPFEQYF
TRBV18,TRBD1,many,TRBJ1-2,TGTGCCAGCTCACCTGACGGGACAGGGAGTTTTGGCTACACCTTC,CASSPDGTGSFGYTF
TRBV2,TRBD1,many,TRBJ2-7,TGTGCCAGCAGCTATACCAGGGGGCTCGAGCAGTACTTC,CASSYTRGLEQYF
TRBV2,-,many,TRBJ2-7,TGTGCCAGCAGGATTGACAGGCTCCCCTCCTACGAGCAGTACTTC,CASRIDRLPSYEQYF
TRBV27,-,many,TRBJ1-5,TGTGCCAGCAGTTTATGGGGGTATCAGCCCCAGCATTTT,CASSLWGYQPQHF
TRBV4-2,TRBD1,many,TRBJ2-7,TGTGCCAGCAGCCCTGGGACAGGGATAACCTACGAGCAGTACTTC,CASSPGTGITYEQYF
TRBV3-1,TRBD2,-,TRBJ2-2,TGTGCCAGCAGCCAAGGACGAGGACTAGCGGAATACACCGGGGAGCTGTTTTTT,CASSQGRGLAEYTGELFF
TRBV5-1,-,-,TRBJ1-2,TGCGCCAGCAGCTTACAACAAAACCCCTCCTATGGCTACACCTTC,CASSLQQNPSYGYTF
TRBV19,-,-,TRBJ1-1,TGTGCCAGTAGCAGATGGAGCACTGAAGCTTTCTTT,CASSRWSTEAFF
TRBV4-1,-,many,TRBJ2-7,TGCGCCAGCAGCCACATTGGGGGGTACGAGCAGTACTTC,CASSHIGGYEQYF
TRBV20-1,TRBD2,many,TRBJ2-2,TGCAGTGCCCAGACTGCGGGGGGTGCGAACACCGGGGAGCTGTTTTTT,CSAQTAGGANTGELFF
TRBV6-1,TRBD1,many,TRBJ1-2,TGTGCCAGCAGCCTCACCGGGACAGGGACATATGGCTACACCTTC,CASSLTGTGTYGYTF
TRBV13,TRBD1,-,TRBJ2-2,TGTGCCAGCAGCTTATTGCGACAGGGAGTAGGCACCGGGGAGCTGTTTTTT,CASSLLRQGVGTGELFF
TRBV5-1,-,many,TRBJ1-5,TGCGCCAGCAGCCTGTGGGGCGACAGCGGATTTTATAGCAATCAGCCCCAGCATTTT,CASSLWGDSGFYSNQPQHF
TRBV5-1,-,many,TRBJ2-5,TGCGCCAGCAGTTTGGGGGGGCGCGCGCAAGAGACCCAGTACTTC,CASSLGGRAQETQYF
TRBV7-7,-,-,TRBJ2-2,TGTGCTAGCGTGGGGAGGAACGGGGAGCTGTTTTTT,CASVGRNGELFF
TRBV2,-,many,TRBJ1-1,TGTGCCAGCAGTGAAGAGAGAAGGAACACTGAAGCTTTCTTT,CASSEERRNTEAFF
TRBV5-1,TRBD1,many,TRBJ2-7,TGCGCCAGCAGCCTCCTAGGGACAGCATCCTACGAGCAGTACTTC,CASSLLGTASYEQYF
TRBV6-5,-,-,TRBJ2-5,TGTGCCAGCAGTTACGAGATCCCACCCCAGGAGACCCAGTACTTC,CASSYEIPPQETQYF
TRBV6-2/TRBV6-3,TRBD1,-,TRBJ1-6,TGTGCCAGCAGTTGGACAGGGAATTCACCCCTCCACTTT,CASSWTGNSPLHF